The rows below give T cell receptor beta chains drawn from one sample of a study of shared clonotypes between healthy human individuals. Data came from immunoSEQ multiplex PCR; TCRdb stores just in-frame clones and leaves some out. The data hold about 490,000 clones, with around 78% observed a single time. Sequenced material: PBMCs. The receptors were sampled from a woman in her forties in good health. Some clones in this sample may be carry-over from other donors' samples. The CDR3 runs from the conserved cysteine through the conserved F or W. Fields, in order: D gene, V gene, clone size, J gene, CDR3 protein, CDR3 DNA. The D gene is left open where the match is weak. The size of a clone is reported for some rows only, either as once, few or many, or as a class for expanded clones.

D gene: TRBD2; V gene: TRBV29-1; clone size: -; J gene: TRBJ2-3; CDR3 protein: CSAGGLAGADTQYF; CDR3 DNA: TGCAGCGCCGGGGGACTAGCGGGCGCAGATACGCAGTATTTT
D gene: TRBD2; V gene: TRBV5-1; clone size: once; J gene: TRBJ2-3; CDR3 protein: CASSPGTSGSTDTQYF; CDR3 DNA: TGCGCCAGCAGCCCAGGGACTAGCGGGAGCACAGATACGCAGTATTTT
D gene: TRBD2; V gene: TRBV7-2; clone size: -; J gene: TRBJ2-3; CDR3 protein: CASSLLAGFVDTQYF; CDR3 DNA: TGTGCCAGCAGCTTACTAGCGGGATTCGTAGATACGCAGTATTTT
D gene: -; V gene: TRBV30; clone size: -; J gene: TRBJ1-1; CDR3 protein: CAWKRGAGAEAFF; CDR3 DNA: TGTGCCTGGAAGAGGGGGGCTGGGGCTGAAGCTTTCTTT
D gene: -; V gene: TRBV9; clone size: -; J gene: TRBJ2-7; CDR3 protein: CASSPPLSRFGEQYF; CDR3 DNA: TGTGCCAGCAGCCCCCCCTTGTCCCGGTTTGGCGAGCAGTACTTC
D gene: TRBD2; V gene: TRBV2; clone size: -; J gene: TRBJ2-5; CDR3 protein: CASSLLAKQETQYF; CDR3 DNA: TGTGCCAGCAGTCTACTAGCGAAACAAGAGACCCAGTACTTC
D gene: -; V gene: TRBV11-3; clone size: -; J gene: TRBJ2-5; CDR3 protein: CASSLGGGETQYF; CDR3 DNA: TGTGCCAGCAGCTTAGGAGGTGGTGAGACCCAGTACTTC
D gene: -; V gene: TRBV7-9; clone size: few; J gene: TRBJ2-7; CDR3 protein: CASSYLANSYEQYF; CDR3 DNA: TGTGCCAGCAGCTATCTAGCTAACTCCTACGAGCAGTACTTC
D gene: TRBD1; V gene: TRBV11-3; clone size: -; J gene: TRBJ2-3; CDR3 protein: CASSSSQGADTQYF; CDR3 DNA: TGTGCCAGCAGCTCCTCCCAGGGGGCAGATACGCAGTATTTT
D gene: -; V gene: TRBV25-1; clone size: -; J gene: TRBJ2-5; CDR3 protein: CASSESGRYETQYF; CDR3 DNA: TGTGCCAGCAGTGAGTCAGGCCGATACGAGACCCAGTACTTC
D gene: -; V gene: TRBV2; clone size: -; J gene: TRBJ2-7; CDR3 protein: CASTLWGRTYEQYF; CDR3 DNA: TGTGCCAGCACCCTATGGGGCAGGACCTACGAGCAGTACTTC
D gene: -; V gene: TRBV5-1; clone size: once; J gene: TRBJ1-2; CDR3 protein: CASSLTRDVYGYTF; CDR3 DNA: TGCGCCAGCAGCTTAACTCGGGATGTCTATGGCTACACCTTC
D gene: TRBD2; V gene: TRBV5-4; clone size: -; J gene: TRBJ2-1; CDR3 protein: CASSSFVLAGGNEQFF; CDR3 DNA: TGTGCCAGCAGCTCGTTCGTTCTAGCGGGAGGCAATGAGCAGTTCTTC
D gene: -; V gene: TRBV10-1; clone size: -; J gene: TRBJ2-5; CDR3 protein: CASSESAAAEAQYF; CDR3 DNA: TGCGCCAGCAGTGAGTCAGCAGCTGCTGAGGCCCAGTACTTC
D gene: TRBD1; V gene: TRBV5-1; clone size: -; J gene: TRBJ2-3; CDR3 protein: CVSSPITGEDTQYF; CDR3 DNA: TGCGTCAGCAGCCCAATCACAGGGGAAGATACGCAGTATTTT
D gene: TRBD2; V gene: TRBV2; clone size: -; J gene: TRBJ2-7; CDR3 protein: CASSRLAATYEQYF; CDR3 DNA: TGTGCCAGCAGTAGACTAGCGGCCACCTACGAGCAGTACTTC
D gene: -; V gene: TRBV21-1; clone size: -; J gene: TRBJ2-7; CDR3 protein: CASLQTGSYEQYF; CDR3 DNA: TGTGCCAGTTTACAGACAGGTTCCTACGAGCAGTACTTC
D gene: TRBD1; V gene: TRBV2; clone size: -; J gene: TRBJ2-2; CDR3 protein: CASSPGTGGGGELFF; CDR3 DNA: TGTGCCAGCAGCCCCGGGACAGGGGGTGGGGGGGAGCTGTTTTTT